This T cell receptor (beta chain) derives from a study of T cell repertoires in cytomegalovirus infection. TCRdb reprocessed the reads with MiXCR, giving one entry per CDR3 protein. The sample lists 290,000 or so distinct CDR3 sequences, 9.6% occurring once. V lost 4 bases and J lost 4, with 18 bases in between. The germline V gene encodes CDR1 MNHEY and CDR2 SVGAGI. The CDR3 runs 16 residues. This TCR was recovered from a human donor in good health (CMV status not recorded). Some clones in this sample may be carry-over from other donors' samples. The rearrangement links TRBV6-5 to TRBJ2-3; possibly TRBD2 for D (6 bases). Source material: PBMCs. CDR3 amino acids: CASSFLHPSGADTQYF. The DNA of the CDR3 is TGTGCCAGCAGTTTCCTCCACCCCTCGGGGGCAGATACGCAGTATTTT.